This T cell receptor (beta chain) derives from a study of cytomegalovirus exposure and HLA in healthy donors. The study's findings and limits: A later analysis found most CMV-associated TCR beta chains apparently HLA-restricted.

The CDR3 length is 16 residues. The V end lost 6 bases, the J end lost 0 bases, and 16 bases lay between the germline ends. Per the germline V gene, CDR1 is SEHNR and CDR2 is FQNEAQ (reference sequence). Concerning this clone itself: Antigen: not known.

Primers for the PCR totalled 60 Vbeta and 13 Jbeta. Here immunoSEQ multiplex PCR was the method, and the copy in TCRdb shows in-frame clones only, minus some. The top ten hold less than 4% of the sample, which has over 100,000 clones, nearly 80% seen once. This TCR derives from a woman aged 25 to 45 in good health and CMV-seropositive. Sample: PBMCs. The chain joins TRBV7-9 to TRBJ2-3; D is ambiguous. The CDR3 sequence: CASSSRRDSSTDTQYF. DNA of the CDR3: TGTGCCAGCAGTTCCCGTCGAGATTCTAGCACAGATACGCAGTATTTT.